This T cell receptor (beta chain) was profiled in a study of T cells after posttransplantation cyclophosphamide. To note about this clone: Its specificity is not known.

Busulfan-fludarabine conditioning, marrow transplant, and cyclophosphamide on days +3 and +4 were administered. Some clones are missing from TCRdb's copy, which holds only in-frame ones; the method was immunoSEQ multiplex PCR. The data contain 15,000 to 20,000 clones, 70% to 85% of them singletons. Findings and limits, study-wide: Later blood repertoires were often dominated by clones from the donor CD8+ memory compartment. Skin or GI-infiltrating T cells shared few TRB sequences with blood.

Germline V gene lookup returns CDR1 SGHTA and CDR2 FQGNSA. The ends lost 1 base at V and 7 bases at J; junction bases unmatched: 5. CDR3 length: 15 amino acids. This rearrangement joins TRBV7-2 to TRBJ2-7, with 12 bases identical to TRBD2. Here the sequenced sample was PBMCs, taken after an allogeneic stem cell transplant with post-transplant cyclophosphamide. The sequence derives from a male patient aged 30 to 40 who received an allogeneic stem cell transplant from a related donor, was CMV-positive, and had acute GVHD only. Some T cells may be graft donor cells. The CDR3 spells CASSLVLAGGQEQYF. As DNA, the CDR3 is TGTGCCAGCAGCTTAGTCCTAGCGGGGGGGCAAGAGCAGTACTTC.